The rows below give T cell receptor beta chains drawn from one sample of a study of T cells after yellow fever vaccination. In TCRdb, the 5' RACE reads were re-called with MiXCR into one record per CDR3 protein. The sample has about 580,000 distinct CDR3 sequences; roughly a sixth are singletons. Sequences were derived from PBMCs, sampled less than 6 days after the first yellow fever vaccination. These TCRs come from a man between 18 and 29 years old who received the YFV17D yellow fever vaccine. The CDR3 runs from the conserved cysteine through the conserved F or W. A D gene is named only where the DNA matches it firmly. Size is stated for part of the rows, as once, few or many counts, or as a class when the clone is expanded.

>16|-|TRBJ2-3|TRBV6-2/TRBV6-3|TRBD2
TGTGCCAGCAGTTACTCGACTAGCGGGGGGTTAGATACGCAGTATTTT
CASSYSTSGGLDTQYF
>13|-|TRBJ2-3|TRBV28|-
TGTGCCAGCCATGGGGGACCTGGAGATACGCAGTATTTT
CASHGGPGDTQYF
>15|few|TRBJ2-3|TRBV4-1|-
TGCGCCAGCAGCCAAGAAAGGCAGATAGGAGATACGCAGTATTTT
CASSQERQIGDTQYF
>13|few|TRBJ2-7|TRBV10-2|-
TGCGCCGGAAGCCGGGCCTCCACTGACGAGCAGTACTTC
CAGSRASTDEQYF
>11|many|TRBJ2-5|TRBV6-2/TRBV6-3|-
TGTGCCAGCAGTTGGCGGGAGACCCAGTACTTC
CASSWRETQYF
>12|-|TRBJ1-1|TRBV6-2/TRBV6-3|-
TGTGCCAGCAGTTCGGACAAGGGGAAGCTTTTCTTT
CASSSDKGKLFF
>13|many|TRBJ2-1|TRBV7-2|-
TGTGCCAGCAGCTTTAAGCGGTTCAATGAGCAGTTCTTC
CASSFKRFNEQFF
>15|few|TRBJ2-7|TRBV5-1|TRBD1
TGCGCCAGCAGCCCGGGACAGCAATTCGTTTACGAGCAGTACTTC
CASSPGQQFVYEQYF
>16|few|TRBJ2-1|TRBV5-1|-
TGCGCCAGCAGCTTGGCATCGGGGGTCCCCTACAATGAGCAGTTCTTC
CASSLASGVPYNEQFF
>15|-|TRBJ2-2|TRBV6-5|-
TGTGCCAGCAGTTACTCGCCAGGGAGCACCGGGGAGCTGTTTTTT
CASSYSPGSTGELFF
>16|-|TRBJ1-4|TRBV2|-
TGTGCCAGCAGTGAAGCGCTTGGGGGGAGGAATGAAAAACTGTTTTTT
CASSEALGGRNEKLFF
>17|few|TRBJ2-3|TRBV7-2|TRBD2
TGTGCCAGCAGCCAAACTAGCGGGGGGGCCTTGACAGATACGCAGTATTTT
CASSQTSGGALTDTQYF
>11|few|TRBJ2-7|TRBV20-1|-
TGCAGTGCTAGCCTCTCTGGTGAGCAGTACTTC
CSASLSGEQYF
>13|few|TRBJ1-2|TRBV19|-
TGTGCCAGTAGTATGACCGGGAATTCTGGCTACACCTTC
CASSMTGNSGYTF
>15|-|TRBJ2-5|TRBV11-2|TRBD2
TGTGCCAGCAGCTTAGCCCCTCGGGGAGGGGAGACCCAGTACTTC
CASSLAPRGGETQYF
>13|-|TRBJ2-1|TRBV29-1|TRBD2
TGCAGCGTGGGGACTGTGGGGGGGAATGAGCAGTTCTTC
CSVGTVGGNEQFF
>14|few|TRBJ1-6|TRBV4-1|-
TGCGCCAGCAGCCAGACAAGTGGTAGGCACACCCTCCACTTT
CASSQTSGRHTLHF
>19|-|TRBJ1-2|TRBV29-1|-
TGCAGCGTTGTCGGGGAGGTGAGCGGAGGAAGAGCTACTAACTATGGCTACACCTTC
CSVVGEVSGGRATNYGYTF
>15|-|TRBJ2-5|TRBV27|-
TGTGCCAGCAGTCCGTCCTACGGAGGTCCAGAGACCCAGTACTTC
CASSPSYGGPETQYF
>14|-|TRBJ2-5|TRBV12-3/TRBV12-4|TRBD2
TGTGCCAGCTCAACCAGCGGGGGGGGGGAGACCCAGTACTTC
CASSTSGGGETQYF
>15|few|TRBJ2-2|TRBV7-9|-
TGTGCCAGCAGCTTATCGGACAGCTCCACCGGGGAGCTGTTTTTT
CASSLSDSSTGELFF
>14|few|TRBJ2-1|TRBV10-2|TRBD2
TGCGCCAGCAAGGGAGCGGGGGCCTACAATGAGCAGTTCTTC
CASKGAGAYNEQFF
>14|once|TRBJ1-2|TRBV20-1|TRBD1
TGCAGTGCTACGCCGGACAGGGGGTTTTGTGGCTACACCTTC
CSATPDRGFCGYTF
>17|-|TRBJ2-1|TRBV20-1|TRBD2
TGCAGTGCTAGGTCCCTAGCGGGGGGCGACAACGACAATGAGCAGTTCTTC
CSARSLAGGDNDNEQFF
>13|-|TRBJ2-4|TRBV5-1|TRBD1
TGCGCCAGCAGCTTAACAGGGGGAAACATTCAGTACTTC
CASSLTGGNIQYF
>13|few|TRBJ1-3|TRBV30|-
TGTGCCAGTCGCAGGGGTGTGAGAAACACCATATATTTT
CASRRGVRNTIYF
>14|-|TRBJ2-5|TRBV18|-
TGTGCCAGCTCACCGCCAGTGGGGTCAGAGACCCAGTACTTC
CASSPPVGSETQYF
>14|few|TRBJ1-2|TRBV5-5|TRBD1
TGTGCCAGCAGCTTGTTTGCAGGGGGCGTCGGCTACACCTTC
CASSLFAGGVGYTF
>16|few|TRBJ2-1|TRBV4-1|TRBD2
TGCGCCAGCAGCAACAGACTAGCGGGGGAATACAATGAGCAGTTCTTC
CASSNRLAGEYNEQFF
>16|few|TRBJ1-1|TRBV27|-
TGTGCCAGCAGTTTATGGCCCCGGACAGAGAACACTGAAGCTTTCTTT
CASSLWPRTENTEAFF
>16|-|TRBJ2-5|TRBV7-9|-
TGTGCCAGCAGCAGAGAGCAAACAGGGCCCCAAGAGACCCAGTACTTC
CASSREQTGPQETQYF